This T cell receptor beta chain was sequenced during a study of blood T cells in healthy people across ages. The study, taken as a whole, reports: Using unsorted PBMCs precluded a conclusive naive versus antigen-experienced comparison. Age brought a roughly linear fall in TCR beta diversity measured per million T cells.

The CDR3 extends over 17 amino acids. V dropped 5 bases and J dropped 2; count of bases not matched to a gene: 12. CDR1 is LNHNV, CDR2 YYDKDF, per germline (reference sequence). For the second PCR, which ran for about 7 to 11 cycles, a sample-barcoded 5' primer and a J-beta primer mix were used. Every sample returned 2.5 million or more CDR3-containing paired-end reads. Using its own MiXCR run on the 5' RACE reads, TCRdb lists one record per CDR3 protein. The sample yields about 670,000 distinct CDR3 sequences, 40% to 50% seen once. This clonotype was observed a handful of times. Antigen unknown. V and J are TRBV15 and TRBJ2-1; 7 nucleotides align to TRBD2. The clonotype originates from a man aged 80 or over in good health. The sample comprised blood. CDR3 bases: TGTGCCACCAGCCCCCGTGGCGGACTAGACACCTACAATGAGCAGTTCTTC. Translated, it gives CATSPRGGLDTYNEQFF.